These 15 T cell receptor beta chains originate from one sample sequenced in a study of response to subunit inactivated influenza vaccine. TCRdb processed the RT-PCR reads anew with MiXCR; each CDR3 protein has one entry. The sample has around 760,000 distinct CDR3 sequences, 11% to 15% seen once. The source material was PBMCs from blood, sampled around 15 days before vaccination. These receptors all stem from a man aged 45-65 years who received an inactivated influenza vaccine.

The chain is built from TRBV15 and TRBJ2-5; D is possibly TRBD1 or TRBD2 (6 bases each). This CDR3 is 14 amino acids long. Deletions cut 3 bases from V and 4 bases from J, with 12 bases between. Germline assignment: CDR1 LNHNV and CDR2 YYDKDF (reference sequence). In nucleotides, the CDR3 is TGTGCCACCAGCAGGCAAGGGGGGCGAGAGACCCAGTACTTC. Its protein product is CATSRQGGRETQYF. Full variable domain (rest looked up from reference TRBV15 and TRBJ2-5): DAMVIQNPRYQVTQFGKPVTLSCSQTLNHNVMYWYQQKSSQAPKLLFHYYDKDFNNEADTPDNFQSRRPNTSFCFLDIRSPGLGDTAMYLCATSRQGGRETQYFGPGTRLLVL.

This clonotype appeared many times. The CDR3 DNA sequence: TGCAGTGCGTCGGCCGGAGTTCAGTCCGCTTTCTTT. This codes for CSASAGVQSAFF. The V gene is TRBV20-1, the J gene TRBJ1-1; D ambiguous. Trimming cost V 6 bases and J 11 bases, with 19 bases left between them. CDR3 length equals 12 residues. Germline V gene data show CDR1 as DFQATT and CDR2 as SNEGSKA (reference sequence).

This chain links TRBV3-1 with TRBJ1-1; a possible D gene is TRBD1 (5 bases). Trimming took 1 base from V and 3 from J, leaving 9 bases between them. CDR1 LGHDT and CDR2 YNNKEL come from the germline V gene (reference sequence). The CDR3 consists of 14 residues. CDR3 nucleotide sequence: TGTGCCAGCAGCCAAGGTTGGGGGGACACTGAAGCTTTCTTT. It specifies CASSQGWGDTEAFF.

This clonotype was counted at least ten times. The genes are TRBV7-2 and TRBJ2-7; D is possibly TRBD1 or TRBD2 (6 bases each). CDR3 length: 17 amino acids. V was clipped by 5 bases and J by 4 bases, with 24 bases between them. Germline V gene data show CDR1 as SGHTA and CDR2 as FQGNSA. The CDR3 DNA sequence: TGTGCCAGCAGCGTTGGGGCTAGACGGGGGACAATTTACGAGCAGTACTTC. Translated: CASSVGARRGTIYEQYF.

This clonotype has only a few counts. V is TRBV18 and J is TRBJ2-6, with 8 bases fitting TRBD1. Germline lookup yields CDR1 KGHSH and CDR2 LQKENI. The V segment lost 3 bases and the J segment 2 bases; nucleotides outside the gene matches: 21. This CDR3 is 22 amino acids long. CDR3 amino acids: CASSPRLRGLYPNGAGANVLTF. For the CDR3, the DNA is TGTGCCAGCTCACCTCGTCTCAGGGGGCTCTACCCCAACGGAGCTGGGGCCAACGTCCTGACTTTC.

The V gene is TRBV6-2 or TRBV6-3, the J gene TRBJ1-2; 10 bases map to TRBD1. The CDR3 extends over 15 amino acids. In germline, CDR1 is MNHEY, CDR2 SVGEGT. V lost 7 bases to trimming and J lost 8 bases; unmatched junction nucleotides: 13. Here the CDR3 reads CASTQPGQGPRGYTF. CDR3 DNA: TGTGCCAGCACCCAACCGGGACAGGGGCCCCGAGGCTACACCTTC.

This clonotype has only a few counts. The J gene is TRBJ2-4, the V gene TRBV20-1, with 9 bases matching TRBD1. Germline CDR1 and CDR2: DFQATT and SNEGSKA (reference sequence). The CDR3 has 17 amino acids. With V trimmed by 1 base and J by 0 bases, 7 bases remained unmatched. The chain's CDR3 is CSARAGQGQIAKNIQYF. As DNA, the CDR3 is TGCAGTGCTAGAGCCGGACAGGGGCAAATAGCCAAAAACATTCAGTACTTC.

There are a few counts of this clonotype. This rearrangement joins TRBV30 to TRBJ2-1, with 9 bases lining up with TRBD2. The CDR3 spans 15 residues. Germline CDR1 GTSNPN, CDR2 SVGIG (reference sequence). Trimming took 3 bases from V and 4 from J; bases not matched to a gene: 7. CDR3 sequence (DNA): TGTGCCTGGAGCGCCGCTAGCGGGGCGTACAATGAGCAGTTCTTC. As protein: CAWSAASGAYNEQFF.

The chain employs TRBV24-1 and TRBJ2-7; TRBD2 agrees at 9 bases. V lost 7 bases, J lost 2 bases, and 14 bases stayed unmatched. Germline V lookup: CDR1 KGHDR, CDR2 SFDVKD. CDR3 length: 17 amino acids. The CDR3 coding sequence is TGTGCCACCAGGGCCGTCCCCAAGACTAGCGGAACCTACGAGCAGTACTTC. It is translated as CATRAVPKTSGTYEQYF.

This clonotype was observed a handful of times. V is TRBV4-1 and J is TRBJ2-7, with a tentative D call TRBD2 (5 bases). CDR3 length: 17 amino acids. Germline V CDR1 and CDR2: MGHRA, YSYEKL. V was shortened by 0 bases and J by 6 bases, with 21 bases between the two germline ends. The chain's CDR3 is CASSQEPPASYNFEQYF. The CDR3 DNA sequence: TGCGCCAGCAGCCAAGAACCCCCGGCTAGCTATAACTTCGAGCAGTACTTC.

The DNA of the CDR3 is TGCGCCAGCAGCCAGGGACAGGGATTTTTGGAGCAGTACTTC. Residues: CASSQGQGFLEQYF. V usage is TRBV4-1 and J usage is TRBJ2-7; TRBD1 matches at 9 bases. V lost 3 bases and J lost 7; bases outside the gene matches: 7. The CDR3 spans 14 residues. Germline CDR1 is MGHRA and CDR2 is YSYEKL.

The genes are TRBV28 and TRBJ2-1; D may match TRBD1 or TRBD2 (6 bases each). V was trimmed by 2 bases and J by 2 bases, leaving 19 bases between them. This CDR3 comprises 18 residues. Germline V gene sequence: CDR1 MDHEN, CDR2 SYDVKM. CDR3 nucleotide sequence: TGTGCCAGCAGTTTAGTGGGGGTTTGGGGGGCTGCCTACAATGAGCAGTTCTTC. The encoded protein is CASSLVGVWGAAYNEQFF.

Many counts were recorded for this clonotype. The chain has TRBV29-1 and TRBJ1-1, with D possibly matching TRBD1 (5 bases). This CDR3 has 14 residues. The ends were cut back, 4 bases at V and 0 bases at J, with 12 bases in the middle. The germline V gene encodes CDR1 SQVTM and CDR2 ANQGSEA. CDR3 DNA sequence: TGCAGCGTTGTCCAGGACAATGTGAACACTGAAGCTTTCTTT. This codes for CSVVQDNVNTEAFF.

The V and J genes are TRBV27 and TRBJ2-7, with D maybe TRBD1 (6 bases). The germline V and J ends were trimmed by 3 bases and 2 bases, with 14 bases remaining between them. There are 15 residues in the CDR3. Germline values: CDR1 MNHEY, CDR2 SMNVEV (reference sequence). The chain's CDR3 is CASSFGDKVAYEQYF. The CDR3 DNA follows: TGTGCCAGCAGTTTCGGGGACAAGGTAGCCTACGAGCAGTACTTC.

This clonotype came up a few times. The chain has TRBV12-3 or TRBV12-4 and TRBJ2-6, with 8 bases lining up with TRBD1. This CDR3 is 15 amino acids long. Losses at the gene ends were 5 bases for V and 2 bases for J; bases not matched to a gene: 2. The CDR3 bases are TGTGCCAGCAGTCAGACAGGGGCTGGGGCCAACGTCCTGACTTTC. Translated, it gives CASSQTGAGANVLTF.